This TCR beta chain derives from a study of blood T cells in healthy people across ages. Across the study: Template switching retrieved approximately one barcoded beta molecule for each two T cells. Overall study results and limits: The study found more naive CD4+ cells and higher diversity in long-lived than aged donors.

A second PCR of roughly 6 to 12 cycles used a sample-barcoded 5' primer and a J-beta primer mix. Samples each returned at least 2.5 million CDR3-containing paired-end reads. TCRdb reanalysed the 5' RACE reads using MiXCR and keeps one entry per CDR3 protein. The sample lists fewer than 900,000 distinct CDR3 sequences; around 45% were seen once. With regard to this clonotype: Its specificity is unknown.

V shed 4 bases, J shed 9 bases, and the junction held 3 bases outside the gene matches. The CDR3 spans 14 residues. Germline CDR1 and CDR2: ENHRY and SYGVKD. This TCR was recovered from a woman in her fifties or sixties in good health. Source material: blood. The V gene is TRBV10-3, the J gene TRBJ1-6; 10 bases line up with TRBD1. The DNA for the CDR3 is TGTGCCATCAGTGGGGACAGGGGCCTTTCACCCCTCCACTTT. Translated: CAISGDRGLSPLHF.